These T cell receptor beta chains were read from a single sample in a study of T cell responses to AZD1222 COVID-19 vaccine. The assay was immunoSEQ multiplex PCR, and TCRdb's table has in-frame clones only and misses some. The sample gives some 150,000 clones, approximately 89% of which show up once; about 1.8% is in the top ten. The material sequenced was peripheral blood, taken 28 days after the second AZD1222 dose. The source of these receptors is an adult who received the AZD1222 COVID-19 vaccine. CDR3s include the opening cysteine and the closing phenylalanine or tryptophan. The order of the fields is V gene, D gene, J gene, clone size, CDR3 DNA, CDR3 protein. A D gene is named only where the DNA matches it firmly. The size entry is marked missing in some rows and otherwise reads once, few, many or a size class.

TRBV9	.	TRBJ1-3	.	TGTGCCAGCAGCGTACCTGGCTCTGGAAACACCATATATTTT	CASSVPGSGNTIYF
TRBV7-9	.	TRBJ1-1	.	TGTGCCAGCAGCTTAGTGGGTTGGAACACTGAAGCTTTCTTT	CASSLVGWNTEAFF
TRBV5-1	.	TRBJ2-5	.	TGCGCCAGCAGCCCGGTTTCCACTCTTCCAAGGACCCAGTACTTC	CASSPVSTLPRTQYF
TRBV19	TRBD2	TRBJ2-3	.	TGTGCCAGTAGTCAACGACTAGCGGGAGCAACAGATACGCAGTATTTT	CASSQRLAGATDTQYF
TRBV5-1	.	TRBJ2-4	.	TGCGCCAGCAGCTTCGGGACAACCAAAAACATTCAGTACTTC	CASSFGTTKNIQYF
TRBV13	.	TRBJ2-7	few	TGTGCCAGCAGCTTAGGGCAGTCAGGGAGGAGGGACTACGAGCAGTACTTC	CASSLGQSGRRDYEQYF
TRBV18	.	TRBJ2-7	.	TGTGCCAGCTCACCAGGGAGCTCCTACGAGCAGTACTTC	CASSPGSSYEQYF
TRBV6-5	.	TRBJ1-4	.	TGTGCCAGCAGTTACCGACGACAGAGAAATGAAAAACTGTTTTTT	CASSYRRQRNEKLFF
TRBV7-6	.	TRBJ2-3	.	TGTGCCAGCAGCTTATCCCTCAGGGGAATCCGGACAGATACGCAGTATTTT	CASSLSLRGIRTDTQYF
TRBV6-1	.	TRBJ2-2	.	TGTGCCAGCAGTGAACGAAGGGACACCGGGGAGCTGTTTTTT	CASSERRDTGELFF
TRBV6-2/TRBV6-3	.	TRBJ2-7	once	TGTGCCAGCAGTTACCCCTCCGGGGGAGTCTACGAGCAGTACTTC	CASSYPSGGVYEQYF
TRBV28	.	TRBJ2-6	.	TGTGCCAGCAGTTTTTTTACAGGGTATTGGAAATCCGAGGGGGCCAACGTCCTGACTTTC	CASSFFTGYWKSEGANVLTF
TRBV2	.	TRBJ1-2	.	TGTGCCAGCAGGTTGGAGATGGGGTACTACTATGGCTACACCTTC	CASRLEMGYYYGYTF
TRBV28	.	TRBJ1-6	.	TGTGCCACCCTACCCGGGGGCGGATATAATTCACCCCTCCACTTT	CATLPGGGYNSPLHF
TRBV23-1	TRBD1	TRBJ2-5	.	TGCGCCAGCAGTCAATTTGAGGGGGCGAAGACCCAGTACTTC	CASSQFEGAKTQYF
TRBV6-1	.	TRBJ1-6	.	TGTGCCAGCAGTGACGGACAGCAACTTAATTCACCCCTCCACTTT	CASSDGQQLNSPLHF
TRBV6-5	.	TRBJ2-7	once	TGTGCCAGCAGCCCCGGCAGGGCGGGCTCCTACGAGCAGTACTTC	CASSPGRAGSYEQYF
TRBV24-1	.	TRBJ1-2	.	TGTGCCACCAGCCCCCGTGGTACTTCATATGGCTACACCTTC	CATSPRGTSYGYTF
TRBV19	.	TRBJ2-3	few	TGTGCCAGCACGGGACAACCCGATCACACAGATACGCAGTATTTT	CASTGQPDHTDTQYF
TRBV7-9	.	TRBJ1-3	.	TGTGCCAGCAGCCTAGGACCTGGAAACACCATATATTTT	CASSLGPGNTIYF
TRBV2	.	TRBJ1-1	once	TGTGCCAGCAGCCCGCGCTACACTGAAGCTTTCTTT	CASSPRYTEAFF
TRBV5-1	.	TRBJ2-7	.	TGCGCCAGCAGCTTGGCCCCGGGGGATAGCTACGAGCAGTACTTC	CASSLAPGDSYEQYF
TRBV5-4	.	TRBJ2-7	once	TGTGCCAGCAGCTTGCACAGCTACGAGCAGTACTTC	CASSLHSYEQYF
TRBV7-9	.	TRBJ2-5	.	TGTGCCAGCAGCTTAGTCGGGGAAGGAACCCAGTACTTC	CASSLVGEGTQYF
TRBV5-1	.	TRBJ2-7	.	TGCGCCAGCAGCCCAGGACAGTACTCCTACGAGCAGTACTTC	CASSPGQYSYEQYF
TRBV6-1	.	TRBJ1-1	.	TGTGCCAGCAGTGACACCTTCAGACCTAACACTGAAGCTTTCTTT	CASSDTFRPNTEAFF
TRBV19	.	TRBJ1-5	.	TGTGCCAGTAGTACCGTCAGCTATCCTAGCAATCAGCCCCAGCATTTT	CASSTVSYPSNQPQHF
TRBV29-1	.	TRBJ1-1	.	TGCAGCGTTGCTTCCGGGGATCGGACTGAAGCTTTCTTT	CSVASGDRTEAFF
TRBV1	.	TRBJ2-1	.	TGCACCAGCAGCCAAGCCCCCGGACCGAACAATGAGCAGTTCTTC	CTSSQAPGPNNEQFF
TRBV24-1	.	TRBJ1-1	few	TGTGCCACCAGTGACTCCCGTTCCGGCGTGGGAGCTTTCTTT	CATSDSRSGVGAFF
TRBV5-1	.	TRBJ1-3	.	TGCGCCAGCAGCAGAACGGTCGGGGGAAACACCATATATTTT	CASSRTVGGNTIYF
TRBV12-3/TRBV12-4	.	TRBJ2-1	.	TGTGCCAGCAGCCTCGGAGGGCGGAATGAGCAGTTCTTC	CASSLGGRNEQFF
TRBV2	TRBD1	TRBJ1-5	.	TGTGCCAGCACCCCCGGGACAGGGAATGGACAGCCCCAGCATTTT	CASTPGTGNGQPQHF
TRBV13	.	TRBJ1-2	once	TGTGCCAGCAGCTTAGCTCCAGGGACTGGCTATGGCTACACCTTC	CASSLAPGTGYGYTF
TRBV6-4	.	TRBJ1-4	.	TGTGCCAGCAGGCCATCGACAGCAGCTAATGAAAAACTGTTTTTT	CASRPSTAANEKLFF
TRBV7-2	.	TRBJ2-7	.	TGTGCCAGCAGCTTAGCCGAAAGGGGGGAGCAGTACTTC	CASSLAERGEQYF
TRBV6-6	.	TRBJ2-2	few	TGTGCCAGCATCCACGGGGTTCTAGCCGGGGAGCTGTTTTTT	CASIHGVLAGELFF
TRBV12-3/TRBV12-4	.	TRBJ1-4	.	TGTGCCAGCAGTTTGGCGGACCGGGAAAAACTGTTTTTT	CASSLADREKLFF
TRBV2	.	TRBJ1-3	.	TGTGCCAGCAAGACCGGAAGCTCTGGAAACACCATATATTTT	CASKTGSSGNTIYF
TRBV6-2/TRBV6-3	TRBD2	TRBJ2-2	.	TGTGCCAGCAGTTACTCCATACTAGCGACCGGGGAGCTGTTTTTT	CASSYSILATGELFF
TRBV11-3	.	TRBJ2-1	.	TGTGCCAGCAGTTCCCCGGCCCAGCCGAATGAGCAGTTCTTC	CASSSPAQPNEQFF
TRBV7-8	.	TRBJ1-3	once	TGTGCCACGGGGTTAAGGAGGGCCGGCTCCGGAAACACCATATATTTT	CATGLRRAGSGNTIYF
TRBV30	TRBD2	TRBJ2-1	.	TGTGCCTGGAGCCCCGGGGGGGTAGCCTACAATGAGCAGTTCTTC	CAWSPGGVAYNEQFF
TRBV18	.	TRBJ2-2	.	TGTGCCAGCTCAAGACAGTTCGCCAACTTCACCGGGGAGCTGTTTTTT	CASSRQFANFTGELFF
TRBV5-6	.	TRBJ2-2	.	TGTGCCAGCAGCCTCTGGAACACCGGGGAGCTGTTTTTT	CASSLWNTGELFF
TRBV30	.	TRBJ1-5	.	TGTGCCTGGAACGAAAACGGGGCAAGCAATCAGCCCCAGCATTTT	CAWNENGASNQPQHF
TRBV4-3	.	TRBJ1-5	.	TGCGCCAGCAGCCAGGAAAGGACCCCTCAGCCCCAGCATTTT	CASSQERTPQPQHF
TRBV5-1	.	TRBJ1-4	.	TGCGCCAGCAGCTTGGATCTAGGATTCAATGAAAAACTGTTTTTT	CASSLDLGFNEKLFF